The clone carrying this T cell receptor beta chain has a single count. This CDR3 is 13 amino acids long. Trimming stripped 7 bases from V and 5 bases from J, with 15 bases between. CDR1 and CDR2 from the germline V gene are SGHKS and YYEKEE (reference sequence). This sample stems from a study of beta chain features in type 1 diabetes. Isolation of CD4+ naive, central memory, regulatory and stem cell-like memory cells was achieved by sorting via CD45RO/CCR7/CD25/CD127/CD95/CD27. Every sorted population was more than 98% pure. cDNA synthesis used the whole RNA isolate, giving expressed TCRB sequences. Assay used: immunoSEQ multiplex PCR; TCRdb lists only in-frame clones, some missing. The sample has about 150,000 clones; around 9.3% are singletons.

The sequencing sample was made of naive CD4+ T cells from blood. The receptor was isolated from a man aged 18 to 30 in good health. V usage is TRBV5-5 and J usage is TRBJ2-5, with D tentatively TRBD1 (6 bases). The CDR3 is CASRDNGRETQYF. Here the CDR3 DNA reads TGTGCCAGCCGGGACAACGGCCGGGAGACCCAGTACTTC.